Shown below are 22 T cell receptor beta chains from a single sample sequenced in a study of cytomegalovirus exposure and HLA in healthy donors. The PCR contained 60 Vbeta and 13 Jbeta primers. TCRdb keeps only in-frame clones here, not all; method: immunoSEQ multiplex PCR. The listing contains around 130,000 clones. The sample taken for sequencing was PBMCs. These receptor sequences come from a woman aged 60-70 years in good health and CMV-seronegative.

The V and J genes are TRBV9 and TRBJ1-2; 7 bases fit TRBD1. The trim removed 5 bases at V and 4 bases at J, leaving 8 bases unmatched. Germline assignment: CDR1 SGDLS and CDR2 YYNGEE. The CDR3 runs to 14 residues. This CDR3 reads CASRTGLGSYGYTF. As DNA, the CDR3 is TGTGCCAGCAGGACAGGGTTAGGAAGCTATGGCTACACCTTC. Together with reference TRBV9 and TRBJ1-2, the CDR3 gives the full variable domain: DSGVTQTPKHLITATGQRVTLRCSPRSGDLSVYWYQQSLDQGLQFLIQYYNGEERAKGNILERFSAQQFPDLHSELNLSSLELGDSALYFCASRTGLGSYGYTFGSGTRLTVV.

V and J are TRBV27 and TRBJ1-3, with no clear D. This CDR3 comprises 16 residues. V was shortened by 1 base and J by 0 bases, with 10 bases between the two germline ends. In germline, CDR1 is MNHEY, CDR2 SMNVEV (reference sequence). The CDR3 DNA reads TGTGCCAGCAGTTTATTAGCGGCAGGCTCTGGAAACACCATATATTTT. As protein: CASSLLAAGSGNTIYF.

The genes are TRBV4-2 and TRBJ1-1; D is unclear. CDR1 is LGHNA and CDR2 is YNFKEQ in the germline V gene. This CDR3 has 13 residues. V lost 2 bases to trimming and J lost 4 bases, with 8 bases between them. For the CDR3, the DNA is TGTGCCAGCAGCCAACGACTGGGCACTGAAGCTTTCTTT. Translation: CASSQRLGTEAFF.

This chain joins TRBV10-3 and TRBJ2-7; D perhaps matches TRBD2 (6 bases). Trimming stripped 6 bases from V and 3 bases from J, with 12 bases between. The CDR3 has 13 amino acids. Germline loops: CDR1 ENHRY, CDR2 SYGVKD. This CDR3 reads CAIRGGLDYEQYF. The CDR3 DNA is TGTGCCATCAGGGGGGGACTGGACTACGAGCAGTACTTC.

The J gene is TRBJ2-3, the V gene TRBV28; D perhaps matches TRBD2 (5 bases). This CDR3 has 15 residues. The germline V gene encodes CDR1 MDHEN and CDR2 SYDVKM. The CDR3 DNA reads TGTGCAACGCAACCGGGCCTAGCAAGGACAGATACGCAGTATTTT. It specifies CATQPGLARTDTQYF.

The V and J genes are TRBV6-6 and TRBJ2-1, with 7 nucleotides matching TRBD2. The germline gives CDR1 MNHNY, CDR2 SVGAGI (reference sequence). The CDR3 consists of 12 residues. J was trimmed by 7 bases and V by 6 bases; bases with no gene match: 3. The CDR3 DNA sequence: TGTGCCAGCAGCATACTAGCGAATGAGCAGTTCTTC. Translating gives CASSILANEQFF.

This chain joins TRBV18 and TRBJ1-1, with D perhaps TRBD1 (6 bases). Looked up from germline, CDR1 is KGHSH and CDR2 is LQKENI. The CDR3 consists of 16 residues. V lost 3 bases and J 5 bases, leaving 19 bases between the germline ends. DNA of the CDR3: TGTGCCAGCTCACCTACCCCGTCAGGGGATGGGACTGAAGCTTTCTTT. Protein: CASSPTPSGDGTEAFF.

CDR3 sequence reads: CASSRTVTNYGYTF. The CDR3 bases are TGTGCCAGCAGTCGGACAGTAACTAACTATGGCTACACCTTC. The rearrangement uses TRBV28 and TRBJ1-2, with a possible D match to TRBD1 (6 bases). V was trimmed by 5 bases and J by 0 bases, leaving 10 bases between them. The CDR3 extends over 14 amino acids. Germline V gene data show CDR1 as MDHEN and CDR2 as SYDVKM.

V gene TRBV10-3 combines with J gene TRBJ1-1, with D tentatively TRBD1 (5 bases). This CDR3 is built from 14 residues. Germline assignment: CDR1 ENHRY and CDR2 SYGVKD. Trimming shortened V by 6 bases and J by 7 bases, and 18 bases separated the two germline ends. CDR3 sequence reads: CAIRGTGLSGEAFF. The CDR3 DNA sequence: TGTGCCATCAGGGGAACAGGTTTAAGTGGTGAAGCTTTCTTT.

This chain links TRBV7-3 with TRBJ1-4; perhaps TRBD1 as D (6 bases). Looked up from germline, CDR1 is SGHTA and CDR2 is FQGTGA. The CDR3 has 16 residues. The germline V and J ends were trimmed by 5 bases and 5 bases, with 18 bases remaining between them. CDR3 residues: CASSQSPPGANEKLFF. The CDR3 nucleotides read TGTGCCAGCAGCCAAAGTCCCCCAGGGGCGAATGAAAAACTGTTTTTT.

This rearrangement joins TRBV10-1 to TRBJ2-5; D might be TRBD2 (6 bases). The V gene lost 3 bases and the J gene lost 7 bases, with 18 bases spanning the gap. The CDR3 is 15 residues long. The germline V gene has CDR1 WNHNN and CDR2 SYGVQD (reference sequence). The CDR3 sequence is CASSDNPGLLGTQYF. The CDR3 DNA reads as TGCGCCAGCAGTGACAACCCGGGACTCCTAGGGACCCAGTACTTC.

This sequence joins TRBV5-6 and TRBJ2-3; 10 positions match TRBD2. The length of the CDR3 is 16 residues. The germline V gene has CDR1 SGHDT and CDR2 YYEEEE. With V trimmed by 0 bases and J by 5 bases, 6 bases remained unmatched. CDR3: CASSLAVAGGLDTQYF. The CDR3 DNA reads TGTGCCAGCAGCTTGGCAGTAGCGGGAGGTCTAGATACGCAGTATTTT.

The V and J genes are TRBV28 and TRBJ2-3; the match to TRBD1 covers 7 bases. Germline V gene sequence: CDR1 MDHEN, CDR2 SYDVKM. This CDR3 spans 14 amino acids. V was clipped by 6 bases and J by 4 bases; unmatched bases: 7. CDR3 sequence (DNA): TGTGCCAGCAGAACAGGGGAGAAGTCAGATACGCAGTATTTT. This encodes CASRTGEKSDTQYF.

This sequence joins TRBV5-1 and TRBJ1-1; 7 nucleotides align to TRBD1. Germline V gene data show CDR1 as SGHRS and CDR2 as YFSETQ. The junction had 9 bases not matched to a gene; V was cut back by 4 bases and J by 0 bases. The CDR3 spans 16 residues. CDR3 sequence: CASSRGQRTVNTEAFF. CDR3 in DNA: TGCGCCAGCAGCCGGGGACAGAGGACAGTGAACACTGAAGCTTTCTTT.

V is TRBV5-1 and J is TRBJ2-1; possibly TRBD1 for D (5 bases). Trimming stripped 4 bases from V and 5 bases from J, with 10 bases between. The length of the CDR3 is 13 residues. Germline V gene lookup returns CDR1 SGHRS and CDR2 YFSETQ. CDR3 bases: TGCGCCAGCAGCAGGGGCGGTGACAATGAGCAGTTCTTC. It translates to CASSRGGDNEQFF. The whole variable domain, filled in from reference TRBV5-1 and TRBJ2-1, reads KAGVTQTPRYLIKTRGQQVTLSCSPISGHRSVSWYQQTPGQGLQFLFEYFSETQRNKGNFPGRFSGRQFSNSRSEMNVSTLELGDSALYLCASSRGGDNEQFFGPGTRLTVL.

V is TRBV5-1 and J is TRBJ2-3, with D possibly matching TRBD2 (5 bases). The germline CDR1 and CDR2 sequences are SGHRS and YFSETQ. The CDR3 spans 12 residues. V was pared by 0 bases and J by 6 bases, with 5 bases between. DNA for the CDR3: TGCGCCAGCAGCTTGGGGGAGGATACGCAGTATTTT. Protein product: CASSLGEDTQYF. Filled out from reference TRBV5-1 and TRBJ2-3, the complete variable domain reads KAGVTQTPRYLIKTRGQQVTLSCSPISGHRSVSWYQQTPGQGLQFLFEYFSETQRNKGNFPGRFSGRQFSNSRSEMNVSTLELGDSALYLCASSLGEDTQYFGPGTRLTVL.

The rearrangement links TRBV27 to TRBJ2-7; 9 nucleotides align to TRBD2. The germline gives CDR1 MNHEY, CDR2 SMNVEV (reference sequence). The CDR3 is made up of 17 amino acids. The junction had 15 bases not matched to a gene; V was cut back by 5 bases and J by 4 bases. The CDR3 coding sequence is TGTGCCAGCAGTGCCCGACCGTTAGCGGGGGCGCCGTACGAGCAGTACTTC. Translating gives CASSARPLAGAPYEQYF.

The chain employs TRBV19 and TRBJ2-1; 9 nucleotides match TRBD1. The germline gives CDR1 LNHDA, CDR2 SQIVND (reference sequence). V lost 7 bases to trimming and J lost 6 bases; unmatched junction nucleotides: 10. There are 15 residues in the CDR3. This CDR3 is CASNPGTGIFNEQFF. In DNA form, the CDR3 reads TGTGCCAGTAACCCCGGGACAGGGATTTTCAATGAGCAGTTCTTC.

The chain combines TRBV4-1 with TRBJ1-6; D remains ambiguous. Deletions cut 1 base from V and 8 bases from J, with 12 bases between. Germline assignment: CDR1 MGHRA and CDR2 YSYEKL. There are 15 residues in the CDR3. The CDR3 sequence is CASSQAELDYSPLHF. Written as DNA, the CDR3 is TGCGCCAGCAGCCAAGCGGAGTTGGATTATTCACCCCTCCACTTT.

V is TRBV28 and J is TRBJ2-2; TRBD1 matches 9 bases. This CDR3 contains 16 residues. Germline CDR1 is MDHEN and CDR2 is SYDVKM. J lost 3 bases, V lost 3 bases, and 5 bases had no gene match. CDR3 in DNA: TGTGCCAGCAGTTTGGTCCGGACAGGGGACACCGGGGAGCTGTTTTTT. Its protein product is CASSLVRTGDTGELFF.

The CDR3 nucleotides are TGCGCCAGCAGCCAAGCGGTAGCGGTCTCCTACGAGCAGTACTTC. This encodes CASSQAVAVSYEQYF. The chain employs TRBV4-1 and TRBJ2-7, with TRBD2 as a possible D gene (6 bases). Per the germline V gene, CDR1 is MGHRA and CDR2 is YSYEKL. The CDR3 length is 15 residues. The germline V and J ends were trimmed by 1 base and 0 bases, with 10 bases remaining between them.

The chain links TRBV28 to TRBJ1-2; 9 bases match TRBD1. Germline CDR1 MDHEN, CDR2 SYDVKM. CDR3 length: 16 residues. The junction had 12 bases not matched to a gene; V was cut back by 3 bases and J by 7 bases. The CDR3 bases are TGTGCCAGCAGTTTGTCCACAGGGGGCTCCGGGGGTGGCTACACCTTC. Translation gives CASSLSTGGSGGGYTF.